Shown below are 3 T cell receptor beta chains from a single sample sequenced in a study of cytomegalovirus exposure and HLA in healthy donors. The PCR used 60 Vbeta and 13 Jbeta primers. The protocol was immunoSEQ multiplex PCR, while the TCRdb copy is restricted to in-frame clones and leaves out a portion. The sample records more than 75,000 clones, roughly four fifths being singletons. The sequenced material came from PBMCs. Receptors originate from a woman aged 18-35 years in good health and CMV-seropositive.

This clone was observed a single time. V and J are TRBV6-6 and TRBJ1-1, with TRBD1 matching over 7 bases. The trim removed 6 bases at V and 2 bases at J, leaving 9 bases unmatched. CDR1 MNHNY and CDR2 SVGAGI come from the germline V gene (reference sequence). The CDR3 contains 15 residues. CDR3 nucleotide sequence: TGTGCCAGCAGGTACCAGGGACAGATTAACACTGAAGCTTTCTTT. It yields the protein CASRYQGQINTEAFF.

The gene calls are TRBV10-2 and TRBJ2-1; TRBD2 is a possible D gene (6 bases). The CDR3 spans 15 residues. V dropped 2 bases and J dropped 2 bases, with 10 bases sitting between them. CDR1 is WSHSY, CDR2 SAAADI, per germline. This CDR3 reads CASSEGVAAYNEQFF. In DNA, the CDR3 is TGCGCCAGCAGTGAGGGGGTAGCGGCCTACAATGAGCAGTTCTTC.

The chain couples TRBV13 to TRBJ2-3; the match to TRBD2 covers 7 bases. V was pared by 1 base and J by 1 base, with 5 bases of the junction left unmatched. This CDR3 is built from 16 residues. Germline V gene sequence: CDR1 PRHDT, CDR2 FYEKMQ (reference sequence). The CDR3 region has the DNA TGTGCCAGCAGCTTAGCGGCTCTAGCGGGCACAGATACGCAGTATTTT. It codes for CASSLAALAGTDTQYF.